This T cell receptor beta chain was profiled in a study of blood T cell repertoires in COVID-19. Study as a whole: The United States, Italy and Spain were the sources of the acute and convalescent COVID-19 samples. PBMCs, B-cell-depleted T cells, or T cells were the source of the cDNA or gDNA that made up the material.

Authors' data handling: Nucleated cell counts were estimated from reference gene primer amplification. The data were produced by immunoSEQ multiplex PCR, yet TCRdb's version contains in-frame clones alone and is incomplete. V and J calls and clone size are copied from that table; D and trimming were computed from the DNA. The sample has 200,000 to 250,000 clones, 84% seen once; the top ten hold 4.5% to 5.5%. The sequence came from a woman in her fifties or sixties who had recovered from COVID-19. Sequences were obtained from peripheral blood.

This CDR3 is CASSRVQGFFGNEQFF. DNA of the CDR3: TGTGCCAGCAGCCGGGTGCAGGGGTTCTTTGGCAATGAGCAGTTCTTC. The V call is TRBV9, the J call TRBJ2-1; D possibly corresponds to TRBD1 (6 bases). Looked up from germline, CDR1 is SGDLS and CDR2 is YYNGEE. V dropped 4 bases and J dropped 6 bases, with 20 bases sitting between them. The CDR3 has 16 amino acids.